The 23 T cell receptor beta chains below all came from one sample that was sequenced in a study of blood T cell repertoires in COVID-19. Using immunoSEQ multiplex PCR, the repertoire was profiled, and TCRdb retains in-frame clones only, with some absent. Of roughly 190,000 clones detected, less than 95% appear once; the ten largest clones hold about 0.8%. The sample taken for sequencing was peripheral blood. Every receptor here comes from a man aged 25 to 45 with COVID-19, enrolled during active disease.

The chain couples TRBV6-8 to TRBJ2-4; possibly TRBD2 for D (5 bases). Germline V lookup: CDR1 MNHGY, CDR2 SAAAGT. V lost 2 bases and J 0 bases, leaving 14 bases between the germline ends. The length of the CDR3 is 17 residues. CDR3 in amino acids: CASSYPLPGLAKNIQYF. The CDR3 DNA reads as TGTGCCAGCAGTTACCCACTCCCAGGACTAGCCAAAAACATTCAGTACTTC.

The chain recombines TRBV7-7 with TRBJ2-5, with 7 bases fitting TRBD1. CDR3 length equals 15 residues. CDR1 is SSHAT and CDR2 is FNYEAQ in the germline V gene (reference sequence). V gave up 1 base and J gave up 1 base; unmatched junction bases: 3. The CDR3 spells CASSLVGTAQETQYF. For the CDR3, the DNA is TGTGCCAGCAGCTTAGTTGGGACAGCCCAAGAGACCCAGTACTTC.

This clone was seen a single time. V usage is TRBV28 and J usage is TRBJ2-7, with 9 bases matching TRBD1. This CDR3 spans 15 amino acids. The germline CDR1 and CDR2 sequences are MDHEN and SYDVKM. The trim removed 8 bases at V and 5 bases at J, leaving 13 bases unmatched. CDR3 sequence: CASALLQGAQDEQYF. For the CDR3, the DNA is TGTGCCAGCGCCCTCCTACAGGGGGCGCAGGACGAGCAGTACTTC.

This chain joins TRBV7-6 and TRBJ1-3, with D perhaps TRBD1 (6 bases). This CDR3 has 17 amino acids. V was cut by 0 bases and J by 2 bases, with 14 bases left in between. Germline assignment: CDR1 SGHVS and CDR2 FNYEAQ. The CDR3 sequence: CASSLATTGLAGNTIYF. In DNA form, the CDR3 reads TGTGCCAGCAGCTTAGCGACCACAGGGCTGGCTGGAAACACCATATATTTT.

This clone was seen once. This chain uses TRBV1 with TRBJ2-7; TRBD1 is the table's D call, not checked against the DNA. TRBV1 is a known pseudogene. This CDR3 region has 16 residues. CDR3 in amino acids: CTSSQAVRDIPYEQYF. The CDR3, as DNA: TGCACCAGCAGCCAAGCAGTAAGGGACATACCCTACGAGCAGTACTTC.

The V gene is TRBV28, the J gene TRBJ1-2, with TRBD1 as a possible D gene (6 bases). This CDR3 spans 14 amino acids. Germline V lookup: CDR1 MDHEN, CDR2 SYDVKM. The V gene lost 8 bases and the J gene lost 2 bases, with 15 bases spanning the gap. DNA of the CDR3: TGTGCCAGCGCCCAGGGGACCACCAACTATGGCTACACCTTC. It specifies CASAQGTTNYGYTF.

The chain has TRBV30 and TRBJ1-5; 8 nucleotides agree with TRBD1. Germline V gene data show CDR1 as GTSNPN and CDR2 as SVGIG (reference sequence). This CDR3 region has 14 residues. Trimming took 5 bases from V and 9 from J; bases not matched to a gene: 12. The CDR3 sequence: CAWGTGQGEGPQHF. The CDR3 DNA reads TGTGCCTGGGGTACTGGACAGGGCGAGGGGCCCCAGCATTTT.

The rearrangement links TRBV28 to TRBJ1-2; 8 bases agree with TRBD1. Trimming cost V 4 bases and J 5 bases; bases outside gene matches: 6. The CDR3 spans 14 residues. Looked up from germline, CDR1 is MDHEN and CDR2 is SYDVKM. This CDR3 reads CASSSYRGWYGYTF. CDR3 nucleotide sequence: TGTGCCAGCAGTTCCTACAGGGGGTGGTATGGCTACACCTTC.

This clone was picked up one time. The chain employs TRBV7-9 and TRBJ1-4, with 9 bases aligning to TRBD1. The CDR3 totals 15 residues. J lost 7 bases, V lost 5 bases, and 8 bases had no gene match. From germline, CDR1 is SEHNR and CDR2 FQNEAQ (reference sequence). This CDR3 is CASSAPWDRAEKLFF. DNA for the CDR3: TGTGCCAGCAGCGCCCCCTGGGACAGGGCTGAAAAACTGTTTTTT.

The chain couples TRBV29-1 to TRBJ1-3; D may be TRBD1 (6 bases). This CDR3 is built from 14 residues. The germline CDR1 and CDR2 sequences are SQVTM and ANQGSEA. The V end was cut by 5 bases, the J end by 0 bases, with 11 bases between. CDR3 in amino acids: CSVLPQGSGNTIYF. As DNA, the CDR3 is TGCAGCGTTTTACCACAGGGCTCTGGAAACACCATATATTTT.

J is TRBJ1-4 and V is TRBV4-1; 7 bases match TRBD1. The CDR3 consists of 16 residues. CDR1 MGHRA and CDR2 YSYEKL come from the germline V gene. The J segment lost 4 bases and the V segment lost 1 base, leaving 6 bases of the junction unmatched. The DNA of the CDR3 is TGCGCCAGCAGCCAAGCCCAGACAGGGAATAATGAAAAACTGTTTTTT. The encoded protein is CASSQAQTGNNEKLFF.

This chain uses TRBV18 with TRBJ2-2; D is uncertain. Trimming pared 1 base from V and 4 bases from J, leaving 7 bases between. There are 14 residues in the CDR3. The V gene's germline CDR1 is KGHSH and CDR2 LQKENI. The CDR3 region is CASSPLEITGELFF. The DNA for the CDR3 is TGTGCCAGCTCACCACTGGAGATCACCGGGGAGCTGTTTTTT.

The chain combines TRBV4-2 with TRBJ1-1; D unclear. Germline assignment: CDR1 LGHNA and CDR2 YNFKEQ. CDR3 size: 16 residues. Trimming pared 4 bases from V and 2 bases from J, leaving 17 bases between. The chain's CDR3 is CASSPKTGGGNTEAFF. CDR3 bases: TGTGCCAGCAGCCCGAAGACGGGAGGAGGTAACACTGAAGCTTTCTTT.

The chain uses TRBV4-2 and TRBJ2-3; 9 bases line up with TRBD2. This CDR3 is 18 amino acids long. CDR1 is LGHNA and CDR2 is YNFKEQ in the germline V gene. V was clipped by 4 bases and J by 3 bases; unmatched bases: 14. The CDR3 sequence: CASSRGEGAGGPTDTQYF. In DNA, the CDR3 is TGTGCCAGCAGCCGAGGGGAAGGTGCGGGGGGGCCTACAGATACGCAGTATTTT.

The CDR3 loop is CASSYSRGTDGYTF. The CDR3 DNA sequence: TGTGCCAGCAGTTACTCACGCGGCACGGATGGCTACACCTTC. The chain links TRBV6-6 to TRBJ1-2; no firm D call. Germline CDR1 reads MNHNY; CDR2 reads SVGAGI (reference sequence). The CDR3 sequence is 14 residues long. Deletions cut 0 bases from V and 6 bases from J, with 11 bases between.

This clone was found a few times. The rearrangement uses TRBV11-2 and TRBJ2-2, with TRBD1 matching 7 bases. The CDR3 has 16 residues. In germline, CDR1 is SGHAT, CDR2 FQNNGV. V was clipped by 1 base and J by 2 bases; unmatched bases: 4. As DNA, the CDR3 is TGTGCCAGCAGCTTAGGACAGGGAATAAACACCGGGGAGCTGTTTTTT. Translated, it gives CASSLGQGINTGELFF.

The V gene is TRBV4-1, the J gene TRBJ1-2; D remains unclear. Germline V gene data show CDR1 as MGHRA and CDR2 as YSYEKL. The CDR3 length is 14 residues. V lost 4 bases to trimming and J lost 3 bases, with 12 bases between them. CDR3 coding DNA: TGCGCCAGCAGCCTGGGCGACCGAGACTATGGCTACACCTTC. Translated, it gives CASSLGDRDYGYTF.

The rearrangement links TRBV19 to TRBJ1-1; TRBD1 aligns across 7 bases. V lost 4 bases and J lost 7; bases outside the gene matches: 6. The CDR3 loop spans 13 amino acids. Germline CDR1 LNHDA, CDR2 SQIVND (reference sequence). CDR3 in DNA: TGTGCCAGTAGTAGACGAGGGGACAGTGAAGCTTTCTTT. As protein: CASSRRGDSEAFF.

The chain carries TRBV2 and TRBJ2-3; D remains ambiguous. Germline CDR1 SNHLY, CDR2 FYNNEI. This CDR3 is 14 amino acids long. Trimming took 7 bases from V and 3 from J, leaving 14 bases between them. CDR3 DNA sequence: TGTGCCAGCACCGAGCCCCTAGTGACAGATACGCAGTATTTT. Encoded protein: CASTEPLVTDTQYF.

V and J are TRBV27 and TRBJ2-3; 8 positions agree with TRBD2. Germline loops: CDR1 MNHEY, CDR2 SMNVEV (reference sequence). The CDR3 spans 15 residues. V dropped 1 base and J dropped 4; count of bases not matched to a gene: 4. CDR3 sequence (DNA): TGTGCCAGCAGTTTATACGGGGGGGGTGCAGATACGCAGTATTTT. This codes for CASSLYGGGADTQYF.

The J gene is TRBJ2-1, the V gene TRBV5-1; D possibly corresponds to TRBD2 (6 bases). CDR1 and CDR2 from the germline V gene are SGHRS and YFSETQ. V lost 3 bases and J 10 bases, leaving 11 bases between the germline ends. CDR3 length: 12 residues. CDR3 in amino acids: CASSSGDWEQFF. The CDR3 DNA sequence: TGCGCCAGCAGCTCGGGGGACTGGGAGCAGTTCTTC.

This chain uses TRBV7-2 with TRBJ2-7; the D gene is possibly TRBD2 (6 bases). The CDR3 sequence is 15 residues long. Trimming stripped 4 bases from V and 4 bases from J, with 17 bases between. Germline-derived CDR1 and CDR2 are SGHTA and FQGNSA. The CDR3 nucleotides read TGTGCCAGCAGCTCGACGGGGGTTCTTGGTTACGAGCAGTACTTC. Its translation: CASSSTGVLGYEQYF.

Details on this clone: The same CDR3 also results from other DNA sequences found in this sample. V gene TRBV4-2 combines with J gene TRBJ1-2, with unresolved D. The germline V gene encodes CDR1 LGHNA and CDR2 YNFKEQ. Trimming took off 0 bases at V and 4 bases at J, with 12 bases between the two ends. The CDR3 length is 15 residues. CDR3 in amino acids: CASSQDSPLPYGYTF. The CDR3 DNA reads as TGTGCCAGCAGCCAAGACTCTCCCCTACCCTATGGCTACACCTTC.